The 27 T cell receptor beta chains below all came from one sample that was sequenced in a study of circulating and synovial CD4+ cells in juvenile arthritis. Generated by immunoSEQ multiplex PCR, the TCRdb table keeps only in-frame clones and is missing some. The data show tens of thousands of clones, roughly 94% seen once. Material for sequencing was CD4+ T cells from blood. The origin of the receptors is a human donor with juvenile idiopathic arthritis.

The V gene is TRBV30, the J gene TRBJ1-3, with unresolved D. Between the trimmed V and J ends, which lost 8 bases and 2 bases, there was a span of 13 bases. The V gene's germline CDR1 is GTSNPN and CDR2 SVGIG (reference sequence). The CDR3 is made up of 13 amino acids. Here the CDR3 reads CALANSPGNTIYF. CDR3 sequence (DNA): TGTGCCCTTGCTAACAGTCCTGGAAACACCATATATTTT.

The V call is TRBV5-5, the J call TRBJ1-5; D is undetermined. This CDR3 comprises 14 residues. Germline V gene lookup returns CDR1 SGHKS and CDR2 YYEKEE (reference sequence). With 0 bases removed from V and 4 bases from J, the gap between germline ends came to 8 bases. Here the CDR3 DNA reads TGTGCCAGCAGCTTGGAACAGATAAATCAGCCCCAGCATTTT. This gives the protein CASSLEQINQPQHF. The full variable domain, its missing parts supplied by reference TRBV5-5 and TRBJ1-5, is DAGVTQSPTHLIKTRGQQVTLRCSPISGHKSVSWYQQVLGQGPQFIFQYYEKEERGRGNFPDRFSARQFPNYSSELNVNALLLGDSALYLCASSLEQINQPQHFGDGTRLSIL.

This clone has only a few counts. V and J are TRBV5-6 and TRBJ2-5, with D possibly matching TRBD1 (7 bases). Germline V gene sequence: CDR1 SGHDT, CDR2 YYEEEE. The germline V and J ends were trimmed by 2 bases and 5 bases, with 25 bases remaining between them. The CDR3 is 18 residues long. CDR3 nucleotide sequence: TGTGCCAGCAGCTTAGATTGGGGGGCGGGCAGGGGGAAGGAGACCCAGTACTTC. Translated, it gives CASSLDWGAGRGKETQYF.

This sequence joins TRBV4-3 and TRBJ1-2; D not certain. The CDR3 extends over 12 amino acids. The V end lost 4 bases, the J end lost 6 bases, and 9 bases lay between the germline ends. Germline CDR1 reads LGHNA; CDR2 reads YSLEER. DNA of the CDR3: TGCGCCAGCAGCCTCAATCAGAATGGCTACACCTTC. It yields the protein CASSLNQNGYTF.

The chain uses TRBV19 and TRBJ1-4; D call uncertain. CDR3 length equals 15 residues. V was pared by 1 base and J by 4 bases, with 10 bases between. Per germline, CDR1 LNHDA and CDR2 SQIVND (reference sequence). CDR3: CASSIGGSNNEKLFF. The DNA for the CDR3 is TGTGCCAGTAGTATAGGCGGGTCCAATAATGAAAAACTGTTTTTT. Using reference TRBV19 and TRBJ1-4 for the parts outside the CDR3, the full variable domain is DGGITQSPKYLFRKEGQNVTLSCEQNLNHDAMYWYRQDPGQGLRLIYYSQIVNDFQKGDIAEGYSVSREKKESFPLTVTSAQKNPTAFYLCASSIGGSNNEKLFFGSGTQLSVL.

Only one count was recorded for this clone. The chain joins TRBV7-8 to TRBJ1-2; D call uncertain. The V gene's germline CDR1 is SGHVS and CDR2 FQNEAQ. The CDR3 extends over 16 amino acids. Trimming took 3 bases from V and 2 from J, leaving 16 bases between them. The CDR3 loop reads CASSFSPGSGNYGYTF. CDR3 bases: TGTGCCAGCAGCTTCTCGCCAGGATCGGGAAACTATGGCTACACCTTC.

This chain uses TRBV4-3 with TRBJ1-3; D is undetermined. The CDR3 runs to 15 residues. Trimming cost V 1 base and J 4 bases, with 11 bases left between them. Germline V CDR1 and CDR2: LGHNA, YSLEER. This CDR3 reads CASSQVRGIGNTIYF. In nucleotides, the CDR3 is TGCGCCAGCAGCCAAGTCCGGGGAATCGGAAACACCATATATTTT.

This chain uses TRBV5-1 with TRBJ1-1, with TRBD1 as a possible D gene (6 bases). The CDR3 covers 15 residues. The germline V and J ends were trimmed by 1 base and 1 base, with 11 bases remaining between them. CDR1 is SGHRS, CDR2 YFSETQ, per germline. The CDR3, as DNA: TGCGCCAGCAGCTTGCAGGGGCCCTGGAACACTGAAGCTTTCTTT. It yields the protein CASSLQGPWNTEAFF. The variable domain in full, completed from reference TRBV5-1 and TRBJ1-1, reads KAGVTQTPRYLIKTRGQQVTLSCSPISGHRSVSWYQQTPGQGLQFLFEYFSETQRNKGNFPGRFSGRQFSNSRSEMNVSTLELGDSALYLCASSLQGPWNTEAFFGQGTRLTVV.

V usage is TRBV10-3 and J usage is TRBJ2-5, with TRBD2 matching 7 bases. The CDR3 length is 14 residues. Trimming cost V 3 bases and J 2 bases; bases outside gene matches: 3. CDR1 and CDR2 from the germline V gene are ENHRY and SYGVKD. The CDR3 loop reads CAISDSRGQETQYF. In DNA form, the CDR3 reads TGTGCCATCAGTGACTCGCGGGGGCAAGAGACCCAGTACTTC.

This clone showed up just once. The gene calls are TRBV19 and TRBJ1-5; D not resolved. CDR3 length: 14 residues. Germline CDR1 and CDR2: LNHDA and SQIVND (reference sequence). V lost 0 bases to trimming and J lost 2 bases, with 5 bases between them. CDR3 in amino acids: CASSIEGGNQPQHF. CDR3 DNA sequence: TGTGCCAGTAGTATAGAAGGAGGCAATCAGCCCCAGCATTTT.

The CDR3, as DNA: TGTGCCATCAGTGAGTCGGGACAGGGGGACACTGAAGCTTTCTTT. Protein: CAISESGQGDTEAFF. The chain couples TRBV10-3 to TRBJ1-1; 11 positions agree with TRBD1. This CDR3 contains 15 residues. Germline assignment: CDR1 ENHRY and CDR2 SYGVKD. With V trimmed by 0 bases and J by 3 bases, 0 bases remained unmatched.

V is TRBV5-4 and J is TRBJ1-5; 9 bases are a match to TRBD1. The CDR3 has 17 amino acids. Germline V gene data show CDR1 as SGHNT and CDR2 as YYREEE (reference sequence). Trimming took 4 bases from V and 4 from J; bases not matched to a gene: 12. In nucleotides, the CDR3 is TGTGCCAGCAGCCTGAAACCGACAGGGGGGGGGAATCAGCCCCAGCATTTT. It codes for CASSLKPTGGGNQPQHF.

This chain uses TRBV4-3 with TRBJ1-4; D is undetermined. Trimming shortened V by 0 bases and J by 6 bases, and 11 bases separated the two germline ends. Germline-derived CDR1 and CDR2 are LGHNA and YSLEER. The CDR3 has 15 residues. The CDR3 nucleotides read TGCGCCAGCAGCCAAGATCTGGGAGGTTATGAAAAACTGTTTTTT. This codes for CASSQDLGGYEKLFF.

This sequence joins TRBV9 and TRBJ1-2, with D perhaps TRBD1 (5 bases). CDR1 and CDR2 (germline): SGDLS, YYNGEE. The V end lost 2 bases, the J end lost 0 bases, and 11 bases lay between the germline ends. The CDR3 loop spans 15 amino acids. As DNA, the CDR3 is TGTGCCAGCAGCGTTGGGGGGAGCGCTAACTATGGCTACACCTTC. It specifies CASSVGGSANYGYTF.

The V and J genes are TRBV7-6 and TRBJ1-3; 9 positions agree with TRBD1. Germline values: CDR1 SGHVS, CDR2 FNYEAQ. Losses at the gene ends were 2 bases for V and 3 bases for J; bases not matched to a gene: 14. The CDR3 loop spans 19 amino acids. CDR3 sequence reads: CASSLIHSDRGGVGNTIYF. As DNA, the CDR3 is TGTGCCAGCAGCTTAATCCACTCGGACAGGGGAGGTGTTGGAAACACCATATATTTT.

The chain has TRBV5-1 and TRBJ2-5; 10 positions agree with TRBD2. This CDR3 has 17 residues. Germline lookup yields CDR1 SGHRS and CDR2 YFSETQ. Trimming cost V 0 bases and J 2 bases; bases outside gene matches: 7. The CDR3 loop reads CASSLGIAGGSQETQYF. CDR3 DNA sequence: TGCGCCAGCAGCTTGGGAATAGCGGGGGGCTCTCAAGAGACCCAGTACTTC.

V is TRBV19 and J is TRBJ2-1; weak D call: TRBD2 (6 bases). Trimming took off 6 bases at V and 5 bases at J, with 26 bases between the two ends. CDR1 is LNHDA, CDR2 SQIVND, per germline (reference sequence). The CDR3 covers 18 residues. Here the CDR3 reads CASRARSYSGSENNEQFF. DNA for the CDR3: TGTGCCAGTAGGGCCCGATCTTACAGCGGGTCAGAAAACAATGAGCAGTTCTTC.

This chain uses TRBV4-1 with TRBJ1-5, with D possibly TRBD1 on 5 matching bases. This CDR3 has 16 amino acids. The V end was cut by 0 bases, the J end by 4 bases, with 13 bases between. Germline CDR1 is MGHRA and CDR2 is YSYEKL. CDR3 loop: CASSQEGRGSNQPQHF. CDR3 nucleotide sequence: TGCGCCAGCAGCCAAGAGGGAAGGGGCAGTAATCAGCCCCAGCATTTT.

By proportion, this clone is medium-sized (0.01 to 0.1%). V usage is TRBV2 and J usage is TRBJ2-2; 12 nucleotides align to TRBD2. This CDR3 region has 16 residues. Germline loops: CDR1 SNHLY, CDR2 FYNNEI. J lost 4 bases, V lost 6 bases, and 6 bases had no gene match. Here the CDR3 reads CASRLAGGPGTGELFF. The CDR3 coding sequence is TGTGCCAGCAGGCTAGCGGGGGGGCCGGGCACCGGGGAGCTGTTTTTT.

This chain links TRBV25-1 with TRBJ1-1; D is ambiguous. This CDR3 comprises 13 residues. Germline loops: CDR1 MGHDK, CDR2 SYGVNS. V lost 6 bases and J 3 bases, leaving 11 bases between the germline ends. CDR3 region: CASRGLFDTEAFF. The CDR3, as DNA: TGTGCCAGCAGAGGACTTTTTGACACTGAAGCTTTCTTT. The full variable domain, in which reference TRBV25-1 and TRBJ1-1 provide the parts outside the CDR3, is EADIYQTPRYLVIGTGKKITLECSQTMGHDKMYWYQQDPGMELHLIHYSYGVNSTEKGDLSSESTVSRIRTEHFPLTLESARPSHTSQYLCASRGLFDTEAFFGQGTRLTVV.

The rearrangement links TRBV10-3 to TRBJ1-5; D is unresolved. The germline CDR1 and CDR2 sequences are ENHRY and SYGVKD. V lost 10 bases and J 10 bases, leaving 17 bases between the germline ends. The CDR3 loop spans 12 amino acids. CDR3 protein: CATTVLTSPQHF. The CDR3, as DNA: TGTGCCACCACAGTGTTAACGTCTCCCCAGCATTTT.

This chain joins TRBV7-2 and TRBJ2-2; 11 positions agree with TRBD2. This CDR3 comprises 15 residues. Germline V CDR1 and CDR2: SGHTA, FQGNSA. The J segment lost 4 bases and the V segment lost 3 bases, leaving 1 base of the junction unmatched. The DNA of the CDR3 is TGTGCCAGCAGCTTCGGGACTAGCGGCACCGGGGAGCTGTTTTTT. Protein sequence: CASSFGTSGTGELFF. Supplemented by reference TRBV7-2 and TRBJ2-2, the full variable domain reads GAGVSQSPSNKVTEKGKDVELRCDPISGHTALYWYRQSLGQGLEFLIYFQGNSAPDKSGLPSDRFSAERTGGSVSTLTIQRTQQEDSAVYLCASSFGTSGTGELFFGEGSRLTVL.

CDR3 in DNA: TGCGCCAGCAGCTTGGTAGGCCAGGGTAACGAGCAGTACTTC. This translates into CASSLVGQGNEQYF. V gene TRBV5-1 combines with J gene TRBJ2-7, with D perhaps TRBD1 (5 bases). This CDR3 has 14 residues. Per the germline V gene, CDR1 is SGHRS and CDR2 is YFSETQ. With 0 bases removed from V and 5 bases from J, the gap between germline ends came to 12 bases.

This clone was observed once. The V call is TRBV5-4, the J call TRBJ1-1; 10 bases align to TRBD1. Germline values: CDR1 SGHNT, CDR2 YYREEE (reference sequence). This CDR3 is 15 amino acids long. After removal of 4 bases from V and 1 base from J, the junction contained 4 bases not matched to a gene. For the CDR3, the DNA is TGTGCCAGCAGCCATAGGGACAGGGGGAACACTGAAGCTTTCTTT. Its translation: CASSHRDRGNTEAFF.

CDR3 coding DNA: TGTGCCAGCAGTCATAGAAGGGGTGGGCCCTCTGGGGCCAACGTCCTGACTTTC. Its translation: CASSHRRGGPSGANVLTF. The genes are TRBV6-4 and TRBJ2-6, with a possible D match to TRBD1 (5 bases). The CDR3 length is 18 residues. The V and J ends lost 5 bases and 0 bases respectively, with 17 bases between them. Germline V gene lookup returns CDR1 MRHNA and CDR2 SNTAGT.

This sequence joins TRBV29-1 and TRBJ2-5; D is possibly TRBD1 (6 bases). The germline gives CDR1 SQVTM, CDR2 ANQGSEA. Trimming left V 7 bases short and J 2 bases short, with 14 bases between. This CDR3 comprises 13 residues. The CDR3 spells CSGRDKKQETQYF. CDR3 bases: TGCAGCGGCCGGGACAAGAAACAAGAGACCCAGTACTTC.

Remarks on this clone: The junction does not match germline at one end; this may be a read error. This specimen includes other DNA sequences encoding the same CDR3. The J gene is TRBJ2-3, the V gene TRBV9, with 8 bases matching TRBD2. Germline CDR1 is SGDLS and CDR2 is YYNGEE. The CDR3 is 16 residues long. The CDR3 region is CASSVTSGYATDTQYF. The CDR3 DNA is TGTGCCAGCAGCGTAACTAGCGGTTACGCTACAGATACACAGTATTTT.